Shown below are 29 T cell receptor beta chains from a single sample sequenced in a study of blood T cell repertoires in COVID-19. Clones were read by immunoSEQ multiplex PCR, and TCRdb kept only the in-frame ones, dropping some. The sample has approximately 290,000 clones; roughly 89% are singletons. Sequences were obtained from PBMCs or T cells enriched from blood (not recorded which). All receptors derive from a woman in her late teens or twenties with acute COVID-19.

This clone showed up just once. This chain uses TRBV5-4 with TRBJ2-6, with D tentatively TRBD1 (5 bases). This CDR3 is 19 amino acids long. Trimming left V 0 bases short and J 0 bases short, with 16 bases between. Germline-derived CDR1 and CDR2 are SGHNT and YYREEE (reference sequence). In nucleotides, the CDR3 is TGTGCCAGCAGCTTGGAGTGGGTCAGGGCCTTCTCTGGGGCCAACGTCCTGACTTTC. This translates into CASSLEWVRAFSGANVLTF.

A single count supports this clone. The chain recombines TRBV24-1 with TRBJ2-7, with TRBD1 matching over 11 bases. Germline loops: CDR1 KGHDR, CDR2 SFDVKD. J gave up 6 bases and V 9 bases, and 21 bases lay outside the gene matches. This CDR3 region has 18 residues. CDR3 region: CATGDRGSGDRWVPEQYF. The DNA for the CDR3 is TGTGCCACCGGGGACAGGGGGAGTGGGGACCGGTGGGTCCCCGAGCAGTACTTC.

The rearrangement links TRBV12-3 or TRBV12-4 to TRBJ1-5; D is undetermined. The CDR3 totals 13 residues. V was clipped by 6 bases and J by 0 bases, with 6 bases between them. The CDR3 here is CASRINSNQPQHF. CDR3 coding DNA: TGTGCCAGCAGAATTAATAGCAATCAGCCCCAGCATTTT.

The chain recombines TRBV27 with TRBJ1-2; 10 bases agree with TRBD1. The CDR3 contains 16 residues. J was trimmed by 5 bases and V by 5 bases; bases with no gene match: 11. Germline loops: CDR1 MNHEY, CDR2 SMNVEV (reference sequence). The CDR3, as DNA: TGTGCCAGCAGTCCGGACAGGGGGGGCACCTCTTATGGCTACACCTTC. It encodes CASSPDRGGTSYGYTF.

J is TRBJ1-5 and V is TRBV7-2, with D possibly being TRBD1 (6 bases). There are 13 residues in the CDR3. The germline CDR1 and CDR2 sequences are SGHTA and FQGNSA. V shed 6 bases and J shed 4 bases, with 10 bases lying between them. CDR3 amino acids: CASSSQGNQPQHF. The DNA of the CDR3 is TGTGCCAGCAGTTCACAGGGTAATCAGCCCCAGCATTTT.

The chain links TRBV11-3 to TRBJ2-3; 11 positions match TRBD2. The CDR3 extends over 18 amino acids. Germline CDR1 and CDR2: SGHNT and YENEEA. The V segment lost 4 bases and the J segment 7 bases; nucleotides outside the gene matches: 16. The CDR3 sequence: CASSYHSQLAGGVNTQYF. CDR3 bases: TGTGCCAGCAGCTACCACAGCCAGTTAGCGGGAGGGGTGAATACGCAGTATTTT.

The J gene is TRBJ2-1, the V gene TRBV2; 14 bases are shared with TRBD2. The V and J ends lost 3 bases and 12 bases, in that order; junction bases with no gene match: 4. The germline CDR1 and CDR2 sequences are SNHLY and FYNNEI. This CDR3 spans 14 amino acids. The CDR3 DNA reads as TGTGCCAGCAGTGAGGGACTAGCGGGAGCCCGGCAGTTCTTC. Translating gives CASSEGLAGARQFF. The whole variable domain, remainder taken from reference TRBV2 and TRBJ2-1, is EPEVTQTPSHQVTQMGQEVILRCVPISNHLYFYWYRQILGQKVEFLVSFYNNEISEKSEIFDDQFSVERPDGSNFTLKIRSTKLEDSAMYFCASSEGLAGARQFFGPGTRLTVL.

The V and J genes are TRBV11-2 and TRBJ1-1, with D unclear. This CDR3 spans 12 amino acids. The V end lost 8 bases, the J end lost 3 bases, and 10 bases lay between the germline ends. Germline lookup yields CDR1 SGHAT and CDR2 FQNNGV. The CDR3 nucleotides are TGTGCCAGCGCCTCGGGAGACACTGAAGCTTTCTTT. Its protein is CASASGDTEAFF.

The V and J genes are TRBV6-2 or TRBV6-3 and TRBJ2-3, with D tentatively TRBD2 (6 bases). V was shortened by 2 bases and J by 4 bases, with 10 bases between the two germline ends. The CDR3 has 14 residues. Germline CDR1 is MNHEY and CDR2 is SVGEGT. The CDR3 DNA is TGTGCCAGCAGTTACCTGGACTATTCAGATACGCAGTATTTT. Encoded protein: CASSYLDYSDTQYF.

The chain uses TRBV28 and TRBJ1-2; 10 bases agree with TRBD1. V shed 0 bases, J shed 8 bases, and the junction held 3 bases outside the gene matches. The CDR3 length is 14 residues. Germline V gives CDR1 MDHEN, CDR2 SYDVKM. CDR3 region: CASSLWGQGYGYTF. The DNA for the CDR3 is TGTGCCAGCAGTTTATGGGGACAGGGGTACGGCTACACCTTC.

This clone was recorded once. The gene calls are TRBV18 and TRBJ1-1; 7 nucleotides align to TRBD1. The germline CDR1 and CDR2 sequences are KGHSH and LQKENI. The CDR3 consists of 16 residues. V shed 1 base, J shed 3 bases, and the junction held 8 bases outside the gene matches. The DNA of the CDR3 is TGTGCCAGCTCACCACAGAGAGGGGGCTCTGACACTGAAGCTTTCTTT. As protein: CASSPQRGGSDTEAFF. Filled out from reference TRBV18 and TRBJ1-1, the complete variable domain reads NAGVMQNPRHLVRRRGQEARLRCSPMKGHSHVYWYRQLPEEGLKFMVYLQKENIIDESGMPKERFSAEFPKEGPSILRIQQVVRGDSAAYFCASSPQRGGSDTEAFFGQGTRLTVV.

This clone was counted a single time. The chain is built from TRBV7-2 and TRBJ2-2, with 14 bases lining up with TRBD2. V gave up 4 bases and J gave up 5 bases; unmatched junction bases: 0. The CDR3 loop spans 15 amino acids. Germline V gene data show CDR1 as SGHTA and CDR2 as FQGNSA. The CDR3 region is CASSWTSGGTGELFF. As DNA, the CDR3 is TGTGCCAGCAGCTGGACTAGCGGGGGGACCGGGGAGCTGTTTTTT.

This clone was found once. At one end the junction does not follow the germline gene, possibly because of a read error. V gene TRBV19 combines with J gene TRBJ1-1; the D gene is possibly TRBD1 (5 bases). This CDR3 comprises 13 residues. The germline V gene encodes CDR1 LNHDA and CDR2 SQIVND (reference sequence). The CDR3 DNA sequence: TGTGCCAGTAGGATAGGCAGGGACACTGAAGCTTTCTTT. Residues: CASRIGRDTEAFF.

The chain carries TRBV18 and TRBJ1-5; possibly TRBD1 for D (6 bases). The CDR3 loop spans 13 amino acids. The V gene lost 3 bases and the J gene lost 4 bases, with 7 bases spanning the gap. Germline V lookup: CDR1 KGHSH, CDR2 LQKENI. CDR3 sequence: CASSPQGNQPQHF. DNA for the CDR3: TGTGCCAGCTCACCCCAGGGGAATCAGCCCCAGCATTTT.

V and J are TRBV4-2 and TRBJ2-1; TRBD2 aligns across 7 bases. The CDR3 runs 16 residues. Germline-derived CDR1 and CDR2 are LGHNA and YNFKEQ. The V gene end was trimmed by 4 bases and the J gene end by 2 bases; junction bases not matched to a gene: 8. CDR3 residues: CASSPVSGTPYNEQFF. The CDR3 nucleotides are TGTGCCAGCAGCCCTGTCAGCGGGACTCCCTACAATGAGCAGTTCTTC.

The CDR3: CASGLASYNEQFF. The DNA of the CDR3 is TGTGCTAGTGGACTAGCGAGTTACAATGAGCAGTTCTTC. The rearrangement joins TRBV12-5 to TRBJ2-1; the match to TRBD2 covers 7 bases. Germline trimming cut 6 bases from V and 4 bases from J; bases unmatched to any gene: 3. The CDR3 runs to 13 residues. CDR1 is LGHNT, CDR2 FRNRAP, per germline.

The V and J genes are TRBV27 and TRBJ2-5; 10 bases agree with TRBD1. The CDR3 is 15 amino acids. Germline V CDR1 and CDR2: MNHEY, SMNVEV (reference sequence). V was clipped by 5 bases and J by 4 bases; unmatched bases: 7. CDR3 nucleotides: TGTGCCAGCAGTCCACCCGGGACAGGGGTAGAGACCCAGTACTTC. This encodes CASSPPGTGVETQYF.

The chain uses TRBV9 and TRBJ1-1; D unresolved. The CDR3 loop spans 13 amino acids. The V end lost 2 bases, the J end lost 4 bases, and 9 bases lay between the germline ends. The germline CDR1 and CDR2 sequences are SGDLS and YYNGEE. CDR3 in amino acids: CASSVRDSTEAFF. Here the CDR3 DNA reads TGTGCCAGCAGCGTTCGGGATAGCACTGAAGCTTTCTTT. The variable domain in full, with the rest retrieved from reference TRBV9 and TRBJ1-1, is DSGVTQTPKHLITATGQRVTLRCSPRSGDLSVYWYQQSLDQGLQFLIQYYNGEERAKGNILERFSAQQFPDLHSELNLSSLELGDSALYFCASSVRDSTEAFFGQGTRLTVV.

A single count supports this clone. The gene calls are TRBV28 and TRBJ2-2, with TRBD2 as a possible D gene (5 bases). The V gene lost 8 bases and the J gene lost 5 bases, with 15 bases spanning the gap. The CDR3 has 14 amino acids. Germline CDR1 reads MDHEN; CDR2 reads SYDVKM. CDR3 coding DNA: TGTGCCAGCTTGACAACGGGATTGACCGGGGAGCTGTTTTTT. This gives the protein CASLTTGLTGELFF.

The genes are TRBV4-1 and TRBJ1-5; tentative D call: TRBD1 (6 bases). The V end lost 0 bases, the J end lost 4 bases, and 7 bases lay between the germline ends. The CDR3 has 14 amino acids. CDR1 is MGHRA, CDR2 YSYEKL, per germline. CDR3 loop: CASSQEGGNQPQHF. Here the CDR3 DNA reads TGCGCCAGCAGCCAAGAAGGGGGAAATCAGCCCCAGCATTTT.

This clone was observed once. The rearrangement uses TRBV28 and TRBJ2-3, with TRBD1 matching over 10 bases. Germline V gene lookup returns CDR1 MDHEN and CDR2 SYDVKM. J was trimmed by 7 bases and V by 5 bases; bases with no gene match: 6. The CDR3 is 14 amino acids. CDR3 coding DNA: TGTGCCAGCAGTCCCGGGACAGGGGTCTATACGCAGTATTTT. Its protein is CASSPGTGVYTQYF.

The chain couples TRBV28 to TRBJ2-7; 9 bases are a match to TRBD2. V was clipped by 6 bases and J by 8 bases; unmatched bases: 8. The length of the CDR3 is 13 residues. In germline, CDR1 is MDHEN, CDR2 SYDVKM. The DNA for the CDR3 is TGTGCCAGCAGCCTTAGCGGGAGTACCAAGCAGTACTTC. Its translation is CASSLSGSTKQYF.

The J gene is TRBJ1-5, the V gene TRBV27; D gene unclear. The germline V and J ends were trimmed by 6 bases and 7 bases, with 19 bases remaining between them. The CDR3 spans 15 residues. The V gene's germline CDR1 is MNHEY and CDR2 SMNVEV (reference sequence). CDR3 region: CASSPALMSHQPQHF. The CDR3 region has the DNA TGTGCCAGCAGCCCAGCGTTAATGAGTCACCAGCCCCAGCATTTT.

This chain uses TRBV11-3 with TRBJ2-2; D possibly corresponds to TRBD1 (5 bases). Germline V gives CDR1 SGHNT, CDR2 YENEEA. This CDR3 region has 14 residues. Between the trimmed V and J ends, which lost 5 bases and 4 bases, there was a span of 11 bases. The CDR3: CASSARQITGELFF. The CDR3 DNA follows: TGTGCCAGCAGCGCTCGACAGATCACCGGGGAGCTGTTTTTT. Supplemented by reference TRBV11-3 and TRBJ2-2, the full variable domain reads EAGVVQSPRYKIIEKKQPVAFWCNPISGHNTLYWYLQNLGQGPELLIRYENEEAVDDSQLPKDRFSAERLKGVDSTLKIQPAELGDSAVYLCASSARQITGELFFGEGSRLTVL.

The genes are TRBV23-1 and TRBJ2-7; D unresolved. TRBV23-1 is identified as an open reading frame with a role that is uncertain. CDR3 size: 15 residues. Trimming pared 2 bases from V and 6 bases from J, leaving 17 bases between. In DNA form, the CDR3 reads TGCGCCAGCAGTCAAGTCAGTGGAGCGAATCTCGAGCAGTACTTC. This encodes CASSQVSGANLEQYF.

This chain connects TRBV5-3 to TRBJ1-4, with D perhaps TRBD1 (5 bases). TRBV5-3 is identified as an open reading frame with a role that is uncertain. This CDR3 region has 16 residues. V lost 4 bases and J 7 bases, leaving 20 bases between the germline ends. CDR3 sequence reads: CARSPRGTTTPEKLFF. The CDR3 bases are TGTGCCAGAAGCCCCCGGGGGACGACGACCCCTGAAAAACTGTTTTTT.

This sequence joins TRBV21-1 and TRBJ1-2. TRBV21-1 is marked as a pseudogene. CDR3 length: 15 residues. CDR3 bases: TGTGCCAGCAGAACATCCGGGGGTTCTAACTATGGCTACACCTTC. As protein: CASRTSGGSNYGYTF.

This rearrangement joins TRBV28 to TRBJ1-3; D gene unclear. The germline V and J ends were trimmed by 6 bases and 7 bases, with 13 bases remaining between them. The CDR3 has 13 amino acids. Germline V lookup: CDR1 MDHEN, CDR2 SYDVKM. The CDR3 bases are TGTGCCAGCAGCCCCCCGTCCGGGAACACCATATATTTT. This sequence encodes CASSPPSGNTIYF.

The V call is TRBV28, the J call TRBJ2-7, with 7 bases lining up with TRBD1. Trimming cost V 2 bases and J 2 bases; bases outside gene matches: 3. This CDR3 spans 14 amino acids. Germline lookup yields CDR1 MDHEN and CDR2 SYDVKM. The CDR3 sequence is CASSLIQGAYEQYF. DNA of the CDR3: TGTGCCAGCAGTTTAATCCAGGGGGCCTACGAGCAGTACTTC.